These 18 T cell receptor beta chains came from one sample sequenced in a study of beta chain features in type 1 diabetes. Reverse transcribing all isolated RNA meant expressed TCRB transcripts were sequenced. Profiled with immunoSEQ multiplex PCR; TCRdb holds only in-frame clones, not every one. The sample consists of some 250,000 clones, 27% of them appearing once. The source material was central memory CD4+ T cells from blood. These receptors originate from a man aged 25 to 45 in good health.

This clone showed up just a few times. This chain connects TRBV29-1 to TRBJ2-5, with D hard to call. This CDR3 region has 12 residues. CDR1 and CDR2 from the germline V gene are SQVTM and ANQGSEA. V dropped 7 bases and J dropped 5 bases, with 14 bases sitting between them. The CDR3 coding sequence is TGCAGCGGATCAATAGCAGAGGAGACCCAGTACTTC. This gives the protein CSGSIAEETQYF.

The J gene is TRBJ2-5, the V gene TRBV9; the D is unclear. Germline values: CDR1 SGDLS, CDR2 YYNGEE. The V and J ends lost 4 bases and 7 bases respectively, with 14 bases between them. This CDR3 region has 13 residues. The CDR3 coding sequence is TGTGCCAGCAGCCCAGGACCCGGCGGGACCCAGTACTTC. Translation gives CASSPGPGGTQYF.

In its sample, this clone was seen many times. The V gene is TRBV10-3, the J gene TRBJ2-1; D is uncertain. CDR3 length equals 13 residues. The V and J ends lost 2 bases and 4 bases respectively, with 6 bases between them. The germline V gene encodes CDR1 ENHRY and CDR2 SYGVKD. The CDR3 DNA reads TGTGCCATCAGTGAGGAGACATACAATGAGCAGTTCTTC. The encoded protein is CAISEETYNEQFF.

In its sample, this clone was seen a few times. This chain connects TRBV6-1 to TRBJ2-5, with D perhaps matching TRBD2 (5 bases). The ends were cut back, 2 bases at V and 4 bases at J, with 11 bases in the middle. Looked up from germline, CDR1 is MNHNS and CDR2 is SASEGT. CDR3 length: 14 residues. This CDR3 is CASSELTAVETQYF. CDR3 nucleotides: TGTGCCAGCAGTGAATTAACAGCGGTAGAGACCCAGTACTTC.

In its sample, this clone was seen a few times. CDR3: CASSRTGQTLNTEAFF. CDR3 sequence (DNA): TGTGCCAGCAGCCGAACCGGACAGACCTTGAACACTGAAGCTTTCTTT. The chain employs TRBV4-2 and TRBJ1-1; a possible D gene is TRBD1 (6 bases). This CDR3 region has 16 residues. Germline CDR1 is LGHNA and CDR2 is YNFKEQ. Trimming left V 4 bases short and J 0 bases short, with 15 bases between.

Note on this clone: Other DNA sequences in this specimen translate into the identical CDR3. This sequence joins TRBV7-2 and TRBJ2-1; 7 bases agree with TRBD2. The germline CDR1 and CDR2 sequences are SGHTA and FQGNSA. V shed 5 bases and J 9 bases; nucleotides not matched to a gene: 4. This CDR3 region has 12 residues. This CDR3 reads CASSIGLGEQFF. CDR3 sequence (DNA): TGTGCCAGCAGCATCGGACTAGGTGAGCAGTTCTTC.

This rearrangement joins TRBV5-6 to TRBJ2-5, with D possibly TRBD2 on 6 matching bases. Germline values: CDR1 SGHDT, CDR2 YYEEEE. The CDR3 consists of 14 residues. V lost 2 bases and J lost 10, with 18 bases in between. CDR3 residues: CASSFLDIPAGQYF. The CDR3, as DNA: TGTGCCAGCAGCTTCTTGGACATCCCAGCGGGCCAGTACTTC.

The rearrangement uses TRBV25-1 and TRBJ2-3, with D unresolved. Per the germline V gene, CDR1 is MGHDK and CDR2 is SYGVNS. This CDR3 has 15 residues. V was clipped by 4 bases and J by 7 bases, with 18 bases between them. CDR3 in DNA: TGTGCCAGCAGTGTGGCCAGATCCTCATCATATACGCAGTATTTT. This gives the protein CASSVARSSSYTQYF. The complete variable domain, with remaining parts taken from reference TRBV25-1 and TRBJ2-3, reads EADIYQTPRYLVIGTGKKITLECSQTMGHDKMYWYQQDPGMELHLIHYSYGVNSTEKGDLSSESTVSRIRTEHFPLTLESARPSHTSQYLCASSVARSSSYTQYFGPGTRLTVL.

The chain has TRBV7-9 and TRBJ2-1; D unresolved. Germline loops: CDR1 SEHNR, CDR2 FQNEAQ (reference sequence). The CDR3 runs 16 residues. V was cut by 5 bases and J by 0 bases, with 14 bases left in between. Written as DNA, the CDR3 is TGTGCCAGCAGCCCAGATACAATAAGCTCCTACAATGAGCAGTTCTTC. It yields the protein CASSPDTISSYNEQFF.

V is TRBV7-2 and J is TRBJ2-1; perhaps D is TRBD1 or TRBD2 (5 bases each). The V end was cut by 5 bases, the J end by 5 bases, with 16 bases between. This CDR3 is built from 15 residues. Germline V lookup: CDR1 SGHTA, CDR2 FQGNSA. Written as DNA, the CDR3 is TGTGCCAGCAGCCCTCGAGCAGGGACGGACAATGAGCAGTTCTTC. It translates to CASSPRAGTDNEQFF.

The V gene is TRBV7-2, the J gene TRBJ2-1; 12 bases are a match to TRBD2. Germline CDR1 reads SGHTA; CDR2 reads FQGNSA. Unmatched junction bases numbered 1, after V lost 2 bases and J lost 2 bases. The CDR3 is 16 residues long. Written as DNA, the CDR3 is TGTGCCAGCAGCTTACTAGCGGGAGGGCCCTACAATGAGCAGTTCTTC. Translation gives CASSLLAGGPYNEQFF.

The V gene is TRBV5-1, the J gene TRBJ1-2; D not certain. V dropped 0 bases and J dropped 7 bases, with 13 bases sitting between them. CDR1 is SGHRS, CDR2 YFSETQ, per germline. The CDR3 runs 14 residues. CDR3 nucleotide sequence: TGCGCCAGCAGCTTGGATTCGGGTGGCGGTGGCTACACCTTC. Residues: CASSLDSGGGGYTF.

The chain links TRBV19 to TRBJ2-2; possibly TRBD2 for D (5 bases). The CDR3 runs to 13 residues. Trimming took 7 bases from V and 5 from J, leaving 11 bases between them. Germline V gene sequence: CDR1 LNHDA, CDR2 SQIVND (reference sequence). The CDR3 DNA reads as TGTGCCAGTAAGGGTCAGCGGACCGGGGAGCTGTTTTTT. This translates into CASKGQRTGELFF. The full variable domain, in which reference TRBV19 and TRBJ2-2 provide the parts outside the CDR3, is DGGITQSPKYLFRKEGQNVTLSCEQNLNHDAMYWYRQDPGQGLRLIYYSQIVNDFQKGDIAEGYSVSREKKESFPLTVTSAQKNPTAFYLCASKGQRTGELFFGEGSRLTVL.

This sequence joins TRBV6-5 and TRBJ1-6, with TRBD1 as a possible D gene (6 bases). This CDR3 spans 14 amino acids. Germline CDR1 MNHEY, CDR2 SVGAGI. V gave up 7 bases and J gave up 7 bases, with 14 bases separating them. In DNA, the CDR3 is TGTGCCAGCACCAGAGGCCAGGGGAATTCACCCCTCCACTTT. This gives the protein CASTRGQGNSPLHF.

The V gene is TRBV30, the J gene TRBJ2-7; possibly TRBD1 for D (5 bases). The CDR3 runs 13 residues. CDR1 and CDR2 (germline): GTSNPN, SVGIG (reference sequence). Trimming shortened V by 4 bases and J by 2 bases, and 12 bases separated the two germline ends. CDR3 residues: CAWNGGATYEQYF. The CDR3 nucleotides are TGTGCCTGGAATGGTGGGGCGACCTACGAGCAGTACTTC.

In this sample, this clone turned up a few times. CDR3: CASSPPASGGDQETQYF. CDR3 DNA: TGTGCCAGCAGCCCCCCGGCGAGCGGGGGTGACCAAGAGACCCAGTACTTC. V gene TRBV13 combines with J gene TRBJ2-5, with 8 bases lining up with TRBD2. Losses at the gene ends were 5 bases for V and 0 bases for J; bases not matched to a gene: 11. CDR1 and CDR2 from the germline V gene are PRHDT and FYEKMQ (reference sequence). The CDR3 is made up of 17 amino acids.

This clone was detected only a few times. The chain links TRBV9 to TRBJ2-5, with D possibly TRBD2 on 5 matching bases. Deletions cut 4 bases from V and 9 bases from J, with 10 bases between. CDR1 SGDLS and CDR2 YYNGEE come from the germline V gene. There are 11 residues in the CDR3. The CDR3 coding sequence is TGTGCCAGCAGCCAGAACGGGGCCCAGTACTTC. This codes for CASSQNGAQYF.

This clone was counted only a few times. The V and J genes are TRBV7-8 and TRBJ2-2; perhaps TRBD2 as D (5 bases). V gave up 0 bases and J gave up 0 bases, with 14 bases separating them. This CDR3 spans 18 amino acids. Germline V lookup: CDR1 SGHVS, CDR2 FQNEAQ. CDR3 amino acids: CASSLARRGITNTGELFF. CDR3 DNA sequence: TGTGCCAGCAGCTTAGCGCGCCGGGGAATTACGAACACCGGGGAGCTGTTTTTT.